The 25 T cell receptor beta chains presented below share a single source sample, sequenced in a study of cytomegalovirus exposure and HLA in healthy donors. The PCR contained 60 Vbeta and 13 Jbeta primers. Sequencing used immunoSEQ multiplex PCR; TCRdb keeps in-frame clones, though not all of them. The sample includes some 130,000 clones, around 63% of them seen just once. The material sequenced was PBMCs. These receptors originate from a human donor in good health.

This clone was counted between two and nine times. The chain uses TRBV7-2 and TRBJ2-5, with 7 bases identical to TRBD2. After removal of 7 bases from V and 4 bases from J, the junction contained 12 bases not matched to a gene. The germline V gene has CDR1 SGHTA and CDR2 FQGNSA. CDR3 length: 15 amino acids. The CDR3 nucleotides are TGTGCCAGCACCGGGGGGAATGCTAGGAGAGAGACCCAGTACTTC. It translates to CASTGGNARRETQYF.

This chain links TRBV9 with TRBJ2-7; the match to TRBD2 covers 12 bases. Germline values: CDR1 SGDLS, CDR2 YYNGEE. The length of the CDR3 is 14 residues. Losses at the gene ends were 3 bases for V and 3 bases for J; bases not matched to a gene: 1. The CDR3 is CASSGTSGIYEQYF. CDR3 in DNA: TGTGCCAGCAGCGGGACTAGCGGGATCTACGAGCAGTACTTC.

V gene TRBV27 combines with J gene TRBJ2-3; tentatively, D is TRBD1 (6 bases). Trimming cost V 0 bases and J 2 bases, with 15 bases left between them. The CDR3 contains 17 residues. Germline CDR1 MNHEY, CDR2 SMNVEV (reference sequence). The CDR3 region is CASSLSFRGEVTDTQYF. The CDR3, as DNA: TGTGCCAGCAGTTTATCGTTCAGGGGAGAGGTCACAGATACGCAGTATTTT.

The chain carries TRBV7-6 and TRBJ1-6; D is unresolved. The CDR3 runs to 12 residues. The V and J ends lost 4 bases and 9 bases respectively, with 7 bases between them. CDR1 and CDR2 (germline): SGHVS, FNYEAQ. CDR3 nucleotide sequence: TGTGCCAGCAGCTCTTATTTTTCACCCCTCCACTTT. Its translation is CASSSYFSPLHF.

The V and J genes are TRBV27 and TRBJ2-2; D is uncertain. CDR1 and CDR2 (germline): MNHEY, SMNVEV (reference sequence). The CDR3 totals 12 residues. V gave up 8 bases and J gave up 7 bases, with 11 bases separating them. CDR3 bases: TGTGCCAGCCGTGAGCTGGTCGGGGAGCTGTTTTTT. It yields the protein CASRELVGELFF.

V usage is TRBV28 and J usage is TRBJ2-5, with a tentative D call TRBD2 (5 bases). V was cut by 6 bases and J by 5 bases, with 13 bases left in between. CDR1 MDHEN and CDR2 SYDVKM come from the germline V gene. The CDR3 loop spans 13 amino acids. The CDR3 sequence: CASSQEAPETQYF. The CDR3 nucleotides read TGTGCCAGCAGCCAGGAGGCCCCCGAGACCCAGTACTTC.

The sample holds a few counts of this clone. The CDR3 loop reads CASSPGLLSYNEQFF. DNA of the CDR3: TGTGCCAGTAGCCCGGGACTCCTCTCCTACAATGAGCAGTTCTTC. V and J are TRBV19 and TRBJ2-1; a possible D gene is TRBD2 (6 bases). Looked up from germline, CDR1 is LNHDA and CDR2 is SQIVND (reference sequence). The CDR3 consists of 15 residues. V was trimmed by 6 bases and J by 0 bases, leaving 12 bases between them.

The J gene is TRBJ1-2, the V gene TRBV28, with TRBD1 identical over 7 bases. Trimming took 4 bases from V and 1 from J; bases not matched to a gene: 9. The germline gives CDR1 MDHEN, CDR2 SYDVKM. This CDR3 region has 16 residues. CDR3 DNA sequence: TGTGCCAGCAGTTCGCGAGGACAGGACGGTAACTATGGCTACACCTTC. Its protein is CASSSRGQDGNYGYTF.

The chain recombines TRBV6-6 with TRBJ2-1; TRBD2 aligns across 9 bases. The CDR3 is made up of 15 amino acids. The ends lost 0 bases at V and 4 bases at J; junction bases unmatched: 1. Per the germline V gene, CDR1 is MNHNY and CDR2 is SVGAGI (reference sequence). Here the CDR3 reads CASSYSTSGYNEQFF. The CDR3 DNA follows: TGTGCCAGCAGTTACTCCACTAGCGGGTACAATGAGCAGTTCTTC.

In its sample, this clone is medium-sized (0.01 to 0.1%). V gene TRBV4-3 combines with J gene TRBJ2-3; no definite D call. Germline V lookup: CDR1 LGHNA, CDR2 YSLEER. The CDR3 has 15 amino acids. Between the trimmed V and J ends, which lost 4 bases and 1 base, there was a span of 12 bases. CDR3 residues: CASSRDLGRTDTQYF. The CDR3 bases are TGCGCCAGCAGCCGAGACCTGGGCCGCACAGATACGCAGTATTTT.

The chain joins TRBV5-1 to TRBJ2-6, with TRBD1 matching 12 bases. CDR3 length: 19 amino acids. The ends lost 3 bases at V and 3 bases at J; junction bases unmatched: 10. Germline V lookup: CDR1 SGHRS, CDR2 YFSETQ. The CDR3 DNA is TGCGCCAGCAGCTCGTCCGGGACAGGGGGCGTCGGTGGGGCCAACGTCCTGACTTTC. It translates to CASSSSGTGGVGGANVLTF.

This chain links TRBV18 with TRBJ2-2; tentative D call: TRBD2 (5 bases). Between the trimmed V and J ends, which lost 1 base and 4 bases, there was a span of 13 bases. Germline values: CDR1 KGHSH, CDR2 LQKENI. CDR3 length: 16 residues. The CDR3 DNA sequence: TGTGCCAGCTCACCACTGTCGGGTCGGGGCACCGGGGAGCTGTTTTTT. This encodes CASSPLSGRGTGELFF.

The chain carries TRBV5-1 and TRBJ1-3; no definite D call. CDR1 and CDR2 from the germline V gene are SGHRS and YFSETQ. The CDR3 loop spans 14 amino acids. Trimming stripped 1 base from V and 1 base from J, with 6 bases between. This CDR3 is CASSLSVSGNTIYF. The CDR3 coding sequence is TGCGCCAGCAGCTTGTCAGTATCTGGAAACACCATATATTTT.

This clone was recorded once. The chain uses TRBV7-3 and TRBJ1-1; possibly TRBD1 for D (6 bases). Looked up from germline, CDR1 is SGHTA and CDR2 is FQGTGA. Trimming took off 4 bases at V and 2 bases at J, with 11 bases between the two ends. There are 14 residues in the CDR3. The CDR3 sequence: CASSSGQINTEAFF. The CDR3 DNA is TGTGCCAGCAGCTCAGGACAGATAAACACTGAAGCTTTCTTT.

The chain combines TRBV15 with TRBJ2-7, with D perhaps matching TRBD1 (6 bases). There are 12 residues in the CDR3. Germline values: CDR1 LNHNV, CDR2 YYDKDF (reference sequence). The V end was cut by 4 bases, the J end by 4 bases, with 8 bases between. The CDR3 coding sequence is TGTGCCACCAGCAAAGGGGGTTACGAGCAGTACTTC. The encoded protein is CATSKGGYEQYF.

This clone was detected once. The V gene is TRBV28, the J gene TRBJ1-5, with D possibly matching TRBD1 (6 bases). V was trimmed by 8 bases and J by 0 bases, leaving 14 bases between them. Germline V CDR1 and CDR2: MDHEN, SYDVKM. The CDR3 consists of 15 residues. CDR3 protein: CASFGYRVSNQPQHF. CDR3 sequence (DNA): TGTGCCAGCTTTGGCTACAGGGTTAGCAATCAGCCCCAGCATTTT.

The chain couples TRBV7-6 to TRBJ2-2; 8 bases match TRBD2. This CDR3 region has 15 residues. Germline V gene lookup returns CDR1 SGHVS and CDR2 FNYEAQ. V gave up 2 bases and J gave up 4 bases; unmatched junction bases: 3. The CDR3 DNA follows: TGTGCCAGCAGCTTAAGGCTAGCGGGCACCGGGGAGCTGTTTTTT. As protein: CASSLRLAGTGELFF.

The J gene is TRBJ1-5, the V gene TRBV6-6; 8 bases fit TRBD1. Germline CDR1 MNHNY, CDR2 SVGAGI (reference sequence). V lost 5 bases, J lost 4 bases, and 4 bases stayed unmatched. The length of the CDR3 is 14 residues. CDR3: CASSQDRENQPQHF. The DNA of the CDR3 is TGTGCCAGCAGTCAGGACAGGGAAAATCAGCCCCAGCATTTT.

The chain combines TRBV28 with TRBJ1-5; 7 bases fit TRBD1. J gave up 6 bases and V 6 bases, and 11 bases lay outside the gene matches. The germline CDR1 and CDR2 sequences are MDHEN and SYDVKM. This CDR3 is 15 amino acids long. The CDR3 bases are TGTGCCAGCAGCCCGGGACAGTACCCAGTTCAGCCCCAGCATTTT. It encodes CASSPGQYPVQPQHF.

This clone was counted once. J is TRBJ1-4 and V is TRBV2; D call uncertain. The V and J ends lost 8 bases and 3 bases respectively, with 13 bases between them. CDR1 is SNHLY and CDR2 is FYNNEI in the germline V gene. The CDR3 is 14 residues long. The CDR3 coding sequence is TGTGCCAGCTCCCCGACGAGGGCTAATGAAAAACTGTTTTTT. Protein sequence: CASSPTRANEKLFF.

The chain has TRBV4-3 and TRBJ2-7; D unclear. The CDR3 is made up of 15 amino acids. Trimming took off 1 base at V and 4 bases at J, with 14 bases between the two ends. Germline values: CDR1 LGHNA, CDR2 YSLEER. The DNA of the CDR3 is TGCGCCAGCAGCCAAGGACTTCAACCCATTTACGAGCAGTACTTC. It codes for CASSQGLQPIYEQYF.

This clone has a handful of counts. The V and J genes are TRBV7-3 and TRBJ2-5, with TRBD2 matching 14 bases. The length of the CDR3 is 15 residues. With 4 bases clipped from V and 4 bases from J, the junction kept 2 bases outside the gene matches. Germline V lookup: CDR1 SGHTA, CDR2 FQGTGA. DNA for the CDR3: TGTGCCAGCAGCTGGACTAGCGGGAGGTCAGAGACCCAGTACTTC. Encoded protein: CASSWTSGRSETQYF.

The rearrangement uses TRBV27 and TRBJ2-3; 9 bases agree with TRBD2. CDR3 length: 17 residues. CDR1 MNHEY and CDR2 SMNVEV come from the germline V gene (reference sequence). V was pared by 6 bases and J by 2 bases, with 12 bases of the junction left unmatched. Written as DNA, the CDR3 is TGTGCCAGCAGCGACCTTGGGGCGGGAGGGTTCACAGATACGCAGTATTTT. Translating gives CASSDLGAGGFTDTQYF.

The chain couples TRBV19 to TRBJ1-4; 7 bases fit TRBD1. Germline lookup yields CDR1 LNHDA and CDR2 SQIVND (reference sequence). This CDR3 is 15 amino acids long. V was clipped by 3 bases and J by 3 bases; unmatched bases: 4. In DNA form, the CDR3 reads TGTGCCAGTAGTATGGGGCAGGGGGCTAATGAAAAACTGTTTTTT. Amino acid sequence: CASSMGQGANEKLFF.

This chain's CDR3 is CASSLASRDPGVYEQYF. The CDR3 bases are TGTGCCAGCAGCTTGGCCTCCCGGGATCCAGGGGTCTACGAGCAGTACTTC. This chain connects TRBV5-6 to TRBJ2-7, with D maybe TRBD1 (6 bases). Between the trimmed V and J ends, which lost 0 bases and 3 bases, there was a span of 19 bases. The CDR3 totals 17 residues. Germline CDR1 SGHDT, CDR2 YYEEEE.